Listed below are T cell receptor beta chains from one sample, sequenced in a study of blood T cell repertoires in COVID-19. Produced via immunoSEQ multiplex PCR; TCRdb's table is partial and in-frame only. The data show 310,000 or so clones, over 80% seen once. Sequencing used peripheral blood. These receptors all stem from a man younger than 45 with COVID-19, enrolled during active disease. Each CDR3 is given with its conserved first and last residue. Fields, in order: D gene, J gene, V gene, clone size, CDR3 DNA, CDR3 protein. A D gene is named only where the DNA matches it firmly. Not all rows give a size; the values are once, few, many and, for expanded clones, a class.

TRBD2 TRBJ2-5 TRBV19 NA TGTGCCAGTAGTTCCCCCCTAGCGGGAGTCGCTGAGACCCAGTACTTC CASSSPLAGVAETQYF
TRBD2 TRBJ2-1 TRBV27 NA TGTGCCAGCAGTTCGCCGACTAGCGGGGTAGTTAATGAGCAGTTCTTC CASSSPTSGVVNEQFF
NA TRBJ2-7 TRBV14 NA TGTGCCAGCAGTACCGGCAGCGGGCAGTACTTC CASSTGSGQYF
TRBD2 TRBJ2-2 TRBV7-9 few TGTGCCAGCACCCAGCGGGGTACCGGGGAGCTGTTTTTT CASTQRGTGELFF
TRBD1 TRBJ1-2 TRBV9 NA TGTGCCAGCAGCTTGGGACAGGGTGACTATGGCTACACCTTC CASSLGQGDYGYTF
NA TRBJ1-2 TRBV5-5 NA TGTGCCAGCAGCTTGGGTCAGGTGAACTATGGCTACACCTTC CASSLGQVNYGYTF
NA TRBJ1-2 TRBV3-1/TRBV3-2 NA TGTGCCAGCAGCCAAGAAGGGAGTTCGAACTATGGCTACACCTTC CASSQEGSSNYGYTF
TRBD1 TRBJ2-7 TRBV2 once TGTGCCAGCAGTGAAAGGTACCAGGGGGCGCCTGACGAGCAGTACTTC CASSERYQGAPDEQYF
TRBD1 TRBJ1-5 TRBV19 NA TGTGCCAGTAGTAGGGGCAGGGGGGGACTAGGCCAGCCCCAGCATTTT CASSRGRGGLGQPQHF
NA TRBJ2-7 TRBV20-1 NA TGCAGTGCTAGTGCTCGGTCTAGCTCCTACGAGCAGTACTTC CSASARSSSYEQYF
NA TRBJ2-1 TRBV30 few TGTGCCTGGAGTTATCCGGACAGCCGCTCCTACAATGAGCAGTTCTTC CAWSYPDSRSYNEQFF
NA TRBJ1-2 TRBV5-1 NA TGCGCCAGCAGACAGGCGAGCCTCATATCCTATGGCTACACCTTC CASRQASLISYGYTF
NA TRBJ2-1 TRBV6-5 NA TGTGCCAGCACCCCAGGGAACGAGCAGTTCTTC CASTPGNEQFF
TRBD2 TRBJ2-1 TRBV28 NA TGTGCCAGCACCCTAAGAACGACTAGCGCGAGCTCCTACAATGAGCAGTTCTTC CASTLRTTSASSYNEQFF
NA TRBJ2-1 TRBV4-2 NA TGTGCCAGCAGCCAAGAAGGCAGCACCACTAAGCAGTTCTTC CASSQEGSTTKQFF
NA TRBJ1-1 TRBV11-1 NA TGTGCCAGCAGCTTATGGGGAGTTCAAACTGAAGCTTTCTTT CASSLWGVQTEAFF
NA TRBJ1-1 TRBV28 few TGTGCCAGCAGTTTAGGTTTAGGACAGCTAACTTTCTTT CASSLGLGQLTFF
NA TRBJ2-1 TRBV5-1 NA TGCGCCAGCAGCCGGGCCGGGACACTCAATGAGCAGTTCTTC CASSRAGTLNEQFF
NA TRBJ1-1 TRBV29-1 once TGCAGCGTTGCTCAGGGTAGGAGCACTGAAGCTTTCTTT CSVAQGRSTEAFF
TRBD1 TRBJ2-7 TRBV5-1 NA TGCGCCAGCGGGCCGGGACAGGGTAACGAGCAGTACTTC CASGPGQGNEQYF
NA TRBJ1-6 TRBV7-2 NA TGTGCCAGCAGCTTCTGGAGTTCCTATAATTCACCCCTCCACTTT CASSFWSSYNSPLHF
TRBD2 TRBJ2-3 TRBV4-2 NA TGTGCCAGCAGCAGACTAGCGGGGGGGGTAGATACGCAGTATTTT CASSRLAGGVDTQYF
TRBD1 TRBJ1-5 TRBV6-5 NA TGTGCCAGCGGATGGACAGGAGATAGCAATCAGCCCCAGCATTTT CASGWTGDSNQPQHF